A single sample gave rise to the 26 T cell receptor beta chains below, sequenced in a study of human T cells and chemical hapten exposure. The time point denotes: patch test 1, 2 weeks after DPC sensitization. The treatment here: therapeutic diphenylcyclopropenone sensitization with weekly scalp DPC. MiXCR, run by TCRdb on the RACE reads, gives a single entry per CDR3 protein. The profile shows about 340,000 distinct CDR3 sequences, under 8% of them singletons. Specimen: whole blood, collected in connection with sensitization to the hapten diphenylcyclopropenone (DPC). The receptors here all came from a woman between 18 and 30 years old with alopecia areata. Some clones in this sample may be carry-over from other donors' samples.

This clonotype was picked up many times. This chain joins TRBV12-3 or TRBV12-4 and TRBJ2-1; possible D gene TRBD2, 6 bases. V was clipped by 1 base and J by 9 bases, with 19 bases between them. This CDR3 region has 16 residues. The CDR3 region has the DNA TGTGCCAGCAGTTTAGGGCCTCCGGGACTGGGTCTTGAGCAGTTCTTC. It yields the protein CASSLGPPGLGLEQFF.

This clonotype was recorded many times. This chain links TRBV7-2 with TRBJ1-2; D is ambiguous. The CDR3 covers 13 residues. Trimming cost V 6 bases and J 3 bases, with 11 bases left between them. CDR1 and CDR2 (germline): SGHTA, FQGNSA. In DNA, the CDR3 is TGTGCCAGCAGACAACAGAGAGACTATGGCTACACCTTC. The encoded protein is CASRQQRDYGYTF. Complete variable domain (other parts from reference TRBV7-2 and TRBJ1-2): GAGVSQSPSNKVTEKGKDVELRCDPISGHTALYWYRQSLGQGLEFLIYFQGNSAPDKSGLPSDRFSAERTGGSVSTLTIQRTQQEDSAVYLCASRQQRDYGYTFGSGTRLTVV.

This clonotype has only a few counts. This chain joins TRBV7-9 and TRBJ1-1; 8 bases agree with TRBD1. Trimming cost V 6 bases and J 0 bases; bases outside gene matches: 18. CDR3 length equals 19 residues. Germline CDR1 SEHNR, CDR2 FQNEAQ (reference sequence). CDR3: CASRPTGTGVLVVNTEAFF. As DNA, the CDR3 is TGTGCCAGCAGGCCAACCGGGACAGGAGTTCTAGTCGTGAACACTGAAGCTTTCTTT.

The CDR3 region has the DNA TGTGCCAGCTCACCAATTTCAGGGGGTTCGGGCACTGAAGCTTTCTTT. Translating it yields CASSPISGGSGTEAFF. The chain uses TRBV18 and TRBJ1-1; 7 bases match TRBD1. J was trimmed by 4 bases and V by 2 bases; bases with no gene match: 10. Germline CDR1 is KGHSH and CDR2 is LQKENI. The CDR3 totals 16 residues.

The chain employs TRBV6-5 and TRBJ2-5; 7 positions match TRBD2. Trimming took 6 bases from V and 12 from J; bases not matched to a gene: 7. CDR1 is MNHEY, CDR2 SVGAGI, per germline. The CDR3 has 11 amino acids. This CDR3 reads CASSRRGEEYF. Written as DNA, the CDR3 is TGTGCCAGCAGCCGCCGGGGGGAGGAGTACTTC.

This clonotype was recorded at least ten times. CDR3 in amino acids: CASSSNSYEQYF. Written as DNA, the CDR3 is TGTGCCAGCAGTTCGAATTCCTACGAGCAGTACTTC. The rearrangement links TRBV28 to TRBJ2-7; no firm D call. Germline V CDR1 and CDR2: MDHEN, SYDVKM. V lost 4 bases and J lost 1, with 5 bases in between. This CDR3 comprises 12 residues.

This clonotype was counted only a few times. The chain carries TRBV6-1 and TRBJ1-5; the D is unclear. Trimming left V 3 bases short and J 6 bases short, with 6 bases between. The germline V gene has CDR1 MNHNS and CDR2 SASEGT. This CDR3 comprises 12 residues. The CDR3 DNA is TGTGCCAGCAGTGATTTTCCTCAGCCCCAGCATTTT. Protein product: CASSDFPQPQHF.

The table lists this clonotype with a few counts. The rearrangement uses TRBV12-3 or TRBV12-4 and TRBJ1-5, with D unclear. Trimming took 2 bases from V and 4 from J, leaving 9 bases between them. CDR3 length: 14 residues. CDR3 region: CASSLLSENQPQHF. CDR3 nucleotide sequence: TGTGCCAGCAGTTTACTGTCGGAGAATCAGCCCCAGCATTTT.

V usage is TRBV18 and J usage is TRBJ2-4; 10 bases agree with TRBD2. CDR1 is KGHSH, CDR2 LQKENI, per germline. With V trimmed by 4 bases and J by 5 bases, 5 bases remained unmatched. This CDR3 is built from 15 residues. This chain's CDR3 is CASSQASGGQNIQYF. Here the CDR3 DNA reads TGTGCCAGCTCACAGGCTAGCGGGGGCCAAAACATTCAGTACTTC.

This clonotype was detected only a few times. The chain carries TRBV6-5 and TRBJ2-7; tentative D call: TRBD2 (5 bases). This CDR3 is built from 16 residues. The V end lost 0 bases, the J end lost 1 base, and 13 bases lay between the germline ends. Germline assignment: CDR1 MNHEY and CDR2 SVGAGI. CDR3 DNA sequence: TGTGCCAGCAGTTACTCCTCCCGGGGATTTTCCTACGAGCAGTACTTC. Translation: CASSYSSRGFSYEQYF.

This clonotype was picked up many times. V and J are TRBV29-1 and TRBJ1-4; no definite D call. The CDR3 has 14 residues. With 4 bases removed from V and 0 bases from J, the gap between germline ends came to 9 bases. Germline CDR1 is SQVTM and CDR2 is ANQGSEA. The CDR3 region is CSVARYATNEKLFF. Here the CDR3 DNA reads TGCAGCGTTGCCCGCTATGCAACTAATGAAAAACTGTTTTTT.

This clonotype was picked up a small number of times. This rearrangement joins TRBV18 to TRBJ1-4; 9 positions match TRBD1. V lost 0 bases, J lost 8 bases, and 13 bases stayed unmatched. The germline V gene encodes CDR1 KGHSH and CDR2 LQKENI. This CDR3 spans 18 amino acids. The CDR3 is CASSPPGGTGTGREKLFF. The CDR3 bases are TGTGCCAGCTCACCACCGGGAGGAACCGGGACAGGGAGGGAAAAACTGTTTTTT.

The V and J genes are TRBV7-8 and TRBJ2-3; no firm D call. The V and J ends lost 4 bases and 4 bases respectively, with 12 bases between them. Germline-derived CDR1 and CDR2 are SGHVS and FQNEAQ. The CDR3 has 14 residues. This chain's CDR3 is CASSSEVSADTQYF. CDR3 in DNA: TGTGCCAGCAGCTCTGAGGTGTCGGCAGATACGCAGTATTTT.

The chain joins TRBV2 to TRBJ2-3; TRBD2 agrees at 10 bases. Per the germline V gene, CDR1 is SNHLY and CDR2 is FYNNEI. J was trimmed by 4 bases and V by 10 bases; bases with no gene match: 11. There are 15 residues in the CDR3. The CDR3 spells CATNPGTSEADTQYF. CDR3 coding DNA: TGTGCCACCAACCCGGGGACTAGCGAGGCAGATACGCAGTATTTT.

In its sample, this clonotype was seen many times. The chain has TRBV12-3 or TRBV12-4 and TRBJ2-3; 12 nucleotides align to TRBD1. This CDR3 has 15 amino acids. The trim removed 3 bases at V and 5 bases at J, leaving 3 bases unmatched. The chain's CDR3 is CASSLGQGAVDTQYF. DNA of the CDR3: TGTGCCAGCAGTTTGGGACAGGGGGCAGTAGATACGCAGTATTTT.

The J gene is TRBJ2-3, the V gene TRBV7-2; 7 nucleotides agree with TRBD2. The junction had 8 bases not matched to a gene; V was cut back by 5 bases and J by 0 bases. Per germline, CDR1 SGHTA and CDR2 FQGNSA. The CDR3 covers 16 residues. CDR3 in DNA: TGTGCCAGCAGCCTCAATAGCGGGTTTAGCACAGATACGCAGTATTTT. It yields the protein CASSLNSGFSTDTQYF.

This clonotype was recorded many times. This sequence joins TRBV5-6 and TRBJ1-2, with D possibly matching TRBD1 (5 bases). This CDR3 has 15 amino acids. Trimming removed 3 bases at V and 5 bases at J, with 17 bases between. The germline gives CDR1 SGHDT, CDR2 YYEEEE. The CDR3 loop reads CASSSIYWDGYGYTF. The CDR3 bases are TGTGCCAGCAGCTCTATCTATTGGGACGGTTATGGCTACACCTTC. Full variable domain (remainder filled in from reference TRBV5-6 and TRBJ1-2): DAGVTQSPTHLIKTRGQQVTLRCSPKSGHDTVSWYQQALGQGPQFIFQYYEEEERQRGNFPDRFSGHQFPNYSSELNVNALLLGDSALYLCASSSIYWDGYGYTFGSGTRLTVV.

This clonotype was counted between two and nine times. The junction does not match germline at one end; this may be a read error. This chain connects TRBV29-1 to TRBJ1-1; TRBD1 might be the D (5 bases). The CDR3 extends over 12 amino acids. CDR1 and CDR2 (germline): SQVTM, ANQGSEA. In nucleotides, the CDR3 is TGCAGCTTTGAGGGGTGGAACACTGAAGCTTTCTTT. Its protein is CSFEGWNTEAFF. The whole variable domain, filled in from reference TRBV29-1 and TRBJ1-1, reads SAVISQKPSRDICQRGTSLTIQCQVDSQVTMMFWYRQQPGQSLTLIATANQGSEATYESGFVIDKFPISRPNLTFSTLTVSNMSPEDSSIYLCSFEGWNTEAFFGQGTRLTVV.

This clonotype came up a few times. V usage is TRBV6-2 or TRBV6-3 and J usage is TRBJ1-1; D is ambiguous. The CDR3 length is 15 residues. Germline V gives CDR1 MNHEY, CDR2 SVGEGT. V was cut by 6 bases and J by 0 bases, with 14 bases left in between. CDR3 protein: CASRLGGSLNTEAFF. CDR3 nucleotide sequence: TGTGCCAGCAGGCTCGGAGGATCACTGAACACTGAAGCTTTCTTT.

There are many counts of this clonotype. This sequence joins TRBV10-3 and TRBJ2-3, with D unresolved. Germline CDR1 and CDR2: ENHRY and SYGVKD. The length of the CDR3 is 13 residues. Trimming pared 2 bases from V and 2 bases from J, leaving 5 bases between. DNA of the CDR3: TGTGCCATCAGTGAGCCGTCCACAGATACGCAGTATTTT. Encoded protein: CAISEPSTDTQYF.

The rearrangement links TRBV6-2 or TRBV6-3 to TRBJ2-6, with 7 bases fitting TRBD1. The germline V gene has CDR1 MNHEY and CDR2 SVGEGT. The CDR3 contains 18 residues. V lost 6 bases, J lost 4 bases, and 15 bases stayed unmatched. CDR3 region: CASSLLRQGSSGANVLTF. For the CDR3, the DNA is TGTGCCAGCAGCCTACTAAGACAGGGATCGTCCGGGGCCAACGTCCTGACTTTC.

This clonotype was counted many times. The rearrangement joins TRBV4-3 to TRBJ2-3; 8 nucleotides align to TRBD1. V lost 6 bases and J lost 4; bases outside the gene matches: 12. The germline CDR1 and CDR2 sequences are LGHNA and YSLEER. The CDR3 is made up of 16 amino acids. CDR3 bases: TGCGCCAGCAGTCAATTCGAATCAGGGGGCGCAGATACGCAGTATTTT. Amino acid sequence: CASSQFESGGADTQYF.

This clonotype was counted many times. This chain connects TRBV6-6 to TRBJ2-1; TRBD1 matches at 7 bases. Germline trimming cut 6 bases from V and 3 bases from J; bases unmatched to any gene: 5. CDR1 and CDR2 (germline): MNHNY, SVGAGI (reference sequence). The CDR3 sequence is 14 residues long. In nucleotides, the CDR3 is TGTGCCAGCAGCCCGTGGGACAGCTACAATGAGCAGTTCTTC. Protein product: CASSPWDSYNEQFF.

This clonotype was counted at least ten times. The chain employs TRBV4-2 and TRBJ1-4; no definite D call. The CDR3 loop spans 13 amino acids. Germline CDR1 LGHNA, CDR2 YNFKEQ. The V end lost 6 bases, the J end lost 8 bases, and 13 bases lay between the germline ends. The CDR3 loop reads CASRRTTEEKLFF. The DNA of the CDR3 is TGTGCCAGCAGGAGGACTACGGAGGAAAAACTGTTTTTT.

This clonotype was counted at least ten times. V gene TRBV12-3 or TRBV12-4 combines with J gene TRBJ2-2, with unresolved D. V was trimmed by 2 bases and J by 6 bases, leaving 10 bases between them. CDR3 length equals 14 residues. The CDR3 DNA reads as TGTGCCAGCAGTTTAACCACGGCCCCCGGGGAGCTGTTTTTT. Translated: CASSLTTAPGELFF.

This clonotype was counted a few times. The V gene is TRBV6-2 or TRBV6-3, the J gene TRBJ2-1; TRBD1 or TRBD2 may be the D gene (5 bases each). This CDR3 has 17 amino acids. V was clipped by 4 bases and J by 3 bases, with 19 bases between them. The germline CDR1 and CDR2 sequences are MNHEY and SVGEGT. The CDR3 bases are TGTGCCAGCAGTTTTGGTACTGGGAGACAGCACTACAATGAGCAGTTCTTC. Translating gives CASSFGTGRQHYNEQFF.